These 11 T cell receptor beta chains were all obtained from the same sample, sequenced in a study of PD-1 blockade in classical Hodgkin lymphoma. Brentuximab vedotin exposure varied, and every patient relapsed after autologous stem cell transplantation. TCRdb keeps only in-frame clones here, not all; method: immunoSEQ multiplex PCR. Of about 50,000 clones detected, about 73% appear once; the ten largest clones hold 9.5% to 12%. Specimen: peripheral blood mononuclear cells (PBMCs), collected at baseline. Receptors were obtained from a human donor with classical Hodgkin lymphoma.

The J gene is TRBJ1-1, the V gene TRBV6-6, with a possible D match to TRBD1 (5 bases). This CDR3 region has 14 residues. With 0 bases removed from V and 4 bases from J, the gap between germline ends came to 9 bases. The germline V gene has CDR1 MNHNY and CDR2 SVGAGI (reference sequence). The DNA of the CDR3 is TGTGCCAGCAGTTACTCGGGGGGAAGCACTGAAGCTTTCTTT. Its protein product is CASSYSGGSTEAFF.

This sequence joins TRBV5-6 and TRBJ2-7, with a weak D call TRBD1 (6 bases). This CDR3 comprises 16 residues. V lost 4 bases and J 1 base, leaving 18 bases between the germline ends. The germline gives CDR1 SGHDT, CDR2 YYEEEE. The CDR3 spells CASSNGRGHLSYEQYF. The CDR3 coding sequence is TGTGCCAGCAGCAATGGCCGGGGACATTTATCCTACGAGCAGTACTTC.

This clone was counted only a few times. The rearrangement links TRBV7-3 to TRBJ1-1; 7 positions match TRBD1. V lost 3 bases and J lost 3; bases outside the gene matches: 1. The CDR3 has 13 residues. Germline CDR1 and CDR2: SGHTA and FQGTGA. The CDR3 spells CASSFDRDTEAFF. The CDR3, as DNA: TGTGCCAGCAGCTTCGACAGGGACACTGAAGCTTTCTTT.

To note about this clone: One end of the junction is discordant with germline, which a read error may explain. The CDR3 DNA reads TGTGCCAGCACCTTAAACTCCGACGGGGGCTATGGCTACACCTTC. It is translated as CASTLNSDGGYGYTF. The V and J genes are TRBV7-9 and TRBJ1-2; possibly TRBD1 for D (5 bases). Germline V gene lookup returns CDR1 SEHNR and CDR2 FQNEAQ (reference sequence). CDR3 length equals 15 residues. The variable domain in full, with the rest retrieved from reference TRBV7-9 and TRBJ1-2, is DTGVSQNPRHKITKRGQNVTFRCDPISEHNRLYWYRQTLGQGPEFLTYFQNEAQLEKSRLLSDRFSAERPKGSFSTLEIQRTEQGDSAMYLCASTLNSDGGYGYTFGSGTRLTVV.

This clone was seen once. The rearrangement joins TRBV6-5 to TRBJ2-3; 8 positions agree with TRBD1. The germline CDR1 and CDR2 sequences are MNHEY and SVGAGI. The CDR3 contains 15 residues. Trimming at V came to 7 bases and at J to 1 base, leaving 7 bases not matched to a gene. CDR3 bases: TGTGCCAGCATTTTCGACAGGGGCGGCACAGATACGCAGTATTTT. Its translation: CASIFDRGGTDTQYF.

This sequence joins TRBV9 and TRBJ2-2, with 10 bases fitting TRBD1. Germline lookup yields CDR1 SGDLS and CDR2 YYNGEE. There are 16 residues in the CDR3. V gave up 3 bases and J gave up 6 bases; unmatched junction bases: 8. This CDR3 reads CASSAYRDRGPGELFF. CDR3 sequence (DNA): TGTGCCAGCAGCGCGTACCGGGACAGGGGCCCCGGGGAGCTGTTTTTT.

On this clone: Other DNA sequences in this specimen translate into the identical CDR3. V usage is TRBV5-1 and J usage is TRBJ1-2; D uncertain. Germline V lookup: CDR1 SGHRS, CDR2 YFSETQ. CDR3 size: 14 residues. V was shortened by 1 base and J by 0 bases, with 7 bases between the two germline ends. CDR3 loop: CASSLLAANYGYTF. The CDR3, as DNA: TGCGCCAGCAGCTTGTTGGCAGCTAACTATGGCTACACCTTC.

This clone was seen only once. This chain joins TRBV27 and TRBJ1-6; D is undetermined. With 2 bases removed from V and 7 bases from J, the gap between germline ends came to 9 bases. CDR1 is MNHEY and CDR2 is SMNVEV in the germline V gene (reference sequence). The CDR3 length is 14 residues. CDR3 amino acids: CASSLGSANSPLHF. Here the CDR3 DNA reads TGTGCCAGCAGTTTAGGCAGTGCCAATTCACCCCTCCACTTT.

CDR3 protein: CASNGREGYNEQFF. The CDR3 coding sequence is TGTGCCAGCAATGGGCGGGAGGGATACAATGAGCAGTTCTTC. The V and J genes are TRBV11-3 and TRBJ2-1; 9 bases are shared with TRBD2. CDR3 length equals 14 residues. CDR1 is SGHNT, CDR2 YENEEA, per germline. V shed 7 bases and J 4 bases; nucleotides not matched to a gene: 5.

The chain uses TRBV5-8 and TRBJ2-5; D is ambiguous. The germline V gene has CDR1 SGHTS and CDR2 YDEGEE. The germline V and J ends were trimmed by 0 bases and 3 bases, with 18 bases remaining between them. CDR3 length: 17 residues. The CDR3 sequence: CASSLVLGKNRKETQYF. The CDR3 DNA sequence: TGTGCCAGCAGCTTGGTCCTTGGAAAAAACAGAAAAGAGACCCAGTACTTC.

The chain has TRBV6-1 and TRBJ2-1; 10 bases align to TRBD2. V was pared by 1 base and J by 9 bases, with 6 bases of the junction left unmatched. The CDR3 is 15 amino acids. CDR1 and CDR2 (germline): MNHNS, SASEGT. In DNA form, the CDR3 reads TGTGCCAGCAGTGAAGATAGCGGGGGGCCGGTTGAGCAGTTCTTC. Translation: CASSEDSGGPVEQFF.